One sample yielded the 21 T cell receptor beta chains listed below, sequenced in a study of cytomegalovirus exposure and HLA in healthy donors. Both 60 Vbeta primers and 13 Jbeta primers went into the PCR. Sequenced by immunoSEQ multiplex PCR; TCRdb stores in-frame clones only, minus some. The repertoire has 150,000 to 200,000 clones, 77% of them found once; the top ten carry roughly 3.7%. Sequencing was done on a sample of PBMCs. The origin of the receptors is a woman aged 60-70 years in good health and CMV-seropositive.

The chain employs TRBV30 and TRBJ1-5, with TRBD1 identical over 7 bases. This CDR3 has 13 residues. Germline-derived CDR1 and CDR2 are GTSNPN and SVGIG (reference sequence). The trim removed 1 base at V and 4 bases at J, leaving 1 base unmatched. The CDR3 DNA sequence: TGTGCCTGGAGTGACAGGGGTAATCAGCCCCAGCATTTT. This codes for CAWSDRGNQPQHF.

This clone was picked up a small number of times. This CDR3 reads CASSEARTGPKTQYF. As DNA, the CDR3 is TGTGCCAGCAGTGAAGCGCGGACAGGGCCGAAGACCCAGTACTTC. This rearrangement joins TRBV2 to TRBJ2-5; TRBD1 aligns across 8 bases. CDR3 length equals 15 residues. Looked up from germline, CDR1 is SNHLY and CDR2 is FYNNEI. Trimming took 0 bases from V and 6 from J; bases not matched to a gene: 6.

V gene TRBV9 combines with J gene TRBJ1-3; 7 bases are shared with TRBD1. The trim removed 0 bases at V and 3 bases at J, leaving 6 bases unmatched. CDR1 and CDR2 (germline): SGDLS, YYNGEE. The CDR3 spans 16 residues. CDR3 in amino acids: CASSVGGGTVGNTIYF. CDR3 nucleotides: TGTGCCAGCAGCGTAGGAGGGGGGACAGTTGGAAACACCATATATTTT.

The V gene is TRBV4-3, the J gene TRBJ1-4, with unresolved D. Deletions cut 3 bases from V and 0 bases from J, with 17 bases between. Looked up from germline, CDR1 is LGHNA and CDR2 is YSLEER. This CDR3 is built from 18 residues. The CDR3 region is CASSQGKMMVATNEKLFF. As DNA, the CDR3 is TGCGCCAGCAGCCAGGGCAAAATGATGGTCGCAACTAATGAAAAACTGTTTTTT.

The chain recombines TRBV10-3 with TRBJ2-7; TRBD1 might be the D (6 bases). Germline V gene sequence: CDR1 ENHRY, CDR2 SYGVKD. The CDR3 loop spans 14 amino acids. The V gene lost 3 bases and the J gene lost 3 bases, with 12 bases spanning the gap. This CDR3 is CAISDWQGNYEQYF. The CDR3 DNA reads TGTGCCATCAGTGATTGGCAGGGGAACTACGAGCAGTACTTC.

The chain is built from TRBV4-2 and TRBJ2-3; TRBD2 aligns across 8 bases. Trimming at V came to 4 bases and at J to 1 base, leaving 10 bases not matched to a gene. CDR3 length equals 17 residues. Per germline, CDR1 LGHNA and CDR2 YNFKEQ. The DNA for the CDR3 is TGTGCCAGCAGCCCCCGAGGGGGAGCGGGAGGCACAGATACGCAGTATTTT. Translation: CASSPRGGAGGTDTQYF.

The gene calls are TRBV5-6 and TRBJ2-7; D gene uncertain. This CDR3 region has 15 residues. V was shortened by 3 bases and J by 0 bases, with 13 bases between the two germline ends. Germline V lookup: CDR1 SGHDT, CDR2 YYEEEE. CDR3 DNA: TGTGCCAGCAGCTCTACAGATTCCTACTCCTACGAGCAGTACTTC. Protein sequence: CASSSTDSYSYEQYF. Complete variable domain (other parts from reference TRBV5-6 and TRBJ2-7): DAGVTQSPTHLIKTRGQQVTLRCSPKSGHDTVSWYQQALGQGPQFIFQYYEEEERQRGNFPDRFSGHQFPNYSSELNVNALLLGDSALYLCASSSTDSYSYEQYFGPGTRLTVT.

Comment on this clone: Different DNA sequences within this sample yield the same CDR3. The chain links TRBV18 to TRBJ1-1, with D perhaps matching TRBD1 (5 bases). The CDR3 sequence is 13 residues long. CDR1 and CDR2 from the germline V gene are KGHSH and LQKENI. V lost 6 bases and J lost 1, with 9 bases in between. The CDR3 nucleotides are TGTGCCAGCTCTCAGGGCGAGAACACTGAAGCTTTCTTT. It translates to CASSQGENTEAFF.

This clone has just one count. The V gene is TRBV7-2, the J gene TRBJ2-7; D is perhaps TRBD1 (5 bases). Germline V gives CDR1 SGHTA, CDR2 FQGNSA. Trimming removed 5 bases at V and 0 bases at J, with 8 bases between. This CDR3 spans 13 amino acids. This CDR3 reads CASSPTDSYEQYF. CDR3 bases: TGTGCCAGCAGCCCGACAGACTCCTACGAGCAGTACTTC. Supplemented by reference TRBV7-2 and TRBJ2-7, the full variable domain reads GAGVSQSPSNKVTEKGKDVELRCDPISGHTALYWYRQSLGQGLEFLIYFQGNSAPDKSGLPSDRFSAERTGGSVSTLTIQRTQQEDSAVYLCASSPTDSYEQYFGPGTRLTVT.

J is TRBJ2-1 and V is TRBV7-2; a possible D gene is TRBD2 (7 bases). Germline CDR1 SGHTA, CDR2 FQGNSA. V was cut by 5 bases and J by 4 bases, with 18 bases left in between. The CDR3 totals 16 residues. The CDR3 reads CASSPHGGARYNEQFF. DNA of the CDR3: TGTGCCAGCAGCCCGCATGGGGGGGCACGATACAATGAGCAGTTCTTC.

DNA for the CDR3: TGCGCCAGCAGCTCCGGGGCGGGGCCCGAGCAGTACTTC. Translated: CASSSGAGPEQYF. V usage is TRBV5-1 and J usage is TRBJ2-7; weak D call: TRBD2 (6 bases). V dropped 3 bases and J dropped 6 bases, with 13 bases sitting between them. This CDR3 comprises 13 residues. Germline V lookup: CDR1 SGHRS, CDR2 YFSETQ.

The CDR3 DNA sequence: TGTGCCAGCAGAACGGGAAACTATGGCTACACCTTC. Protein: CASRTGNYGYTF. This sequence joins TRBV28 and TRBJ1-2; D call uncertain. The V and J ends lost 6 bases and 2 bases respectively, with 7 bases between them. Germline lookup yields CDR1 MDHEN and CDR2 SYDVKM. The CDR3 runs 12 residues.

This chain uses TRBV28 with TRBJ2-2; TRBD1 aligns across 9 bases. This CDR3 contains 15 residues. With V trimmed by 7 bases and J by 4 bases, 7 bases remained unmatched. Germline CDR1 is MDHEN and CDR2 is SYDVKM. The CDR3 nucleotides are TGTGCCAGCAAAATCGGACAGGGGACCACCGGGGAGCTGTTTTTT. Encoded protein: CASKIGQGTTGELFF. Complete variable domain (other parts from reference TRBV28 and TRBJ2-2): DVKVTQSSRYLVKRTGEKVFLECVQDMDHENMFWYRQDPGLGLRLIYFSYDVKMKEKGDIPEGYSVSREKKERFSLILESASTNQTSMYLCASKIGQGTTGELFFGEGSRLTVL.

The rearrangement uses TRBV18 and TRBJ2-1, with 11 nucleotides matching TRBD2. The V gene end was trimmed by 0 bases and the J gene end by 10 bases; junction bases not matched to a gene: 14. The CDR3 is made up of 18 amino acids. Germline CDR1 reads KGHSH; CDR2 reads LQKENI. As DNA, the CDR3 is TGTGCCAGCTCACCACCACTACTTAGCGGGAGGGGTGTAGGGGAGCAGTTCTTC. Its translation is CASSPPLLSGRGVGEQFF.

The V and J genes are TRBV5-1 and TRBJ2-7; 9 nucleotides agree with TRBD1. Germline CDR1 and CDR2: SGHRS and YFSETQ. The CDR3 runs to 14 residues. V lost 2 bases and J lost 5; bases outside the gene matches: 5. CDR3 sequence: CASSFSTGGDEQYF. CDR3 in DNA: TGCGCCAGCAGCTTTTCGACAGGGGGGGACGAGCAGTACTTC.

The genes are TRBV2 and TRBJ2-3; 14 bases align to TRBD2. The V and J ends lost 4 bases and 5 bases, in that order; junction bases with no gene match: 5. The CDR3 contains 16 residues. The germline CDR1 and CDR2 sequences are SNHLY and FYNNEI. The CDR3 DNA is TGTGCCAGCAGTGGGACTAGCGGGAGGATAGAAGATACGCAGTATTTT. Its protein is CASSGTSGRIEDTQYF.

The chain combines TRBV30 with TRBJ1-1, with 8 bases aligning to TRBD1. V was clipped by 3 bases and J by 5 bases; unmatched bases: 5. Germline CDR1 reads GTSNPN; CDR2 reads SVGIG (reference sequence). The CDR3 spans 13 residues. Here the CDR3 reads CAWRTQGGTEAFF. The CDR3 nucleotides are TGTGCCTGGAGGACACAGGGGGGGACTGAAGCTTTCTTT.

The CDR3 sequence: CASSIGQRGGQETQYF. CDR3 nucleotide sequence: TGTGCCAGTAGTATTGGACAGCGGGGGGGCCAAGAGACCCAGTACTTC. The chain couples TRBV19 to TRBJ2-5, with 10 bases aligning to TRBD2. V trimming: 3 bases; J trimming: 1 base; junction bases outside the gene matches: 5. The CDR3 is 16 amino acids. Germline-derived CDR1 and CDR2 are LNHDA and SQIVND (reference sequence). Drawing the rest from reference TRBV19 and TRBJ2-5, the complete variable domain is DGGITQSPKYLFRKEGQNVTLSCEQNLNHDAMYWYRQDPGQGLRLIYYSQIVNDFQKGDIAEGYSVSREKKESFPLTVTSAQKNPTAFYLCASSIGQRGGQETQYFGPGTRLLVL.

The chain recombines TRBV11-2 with TRBJ2-7; D gene ambiguous. Germline lookup yields CDR1 SGHAT and CDR2 FQNNGV. Trimming removed 3 bases from V and 0 bases from J, with 9 bases in between. This CDR3 has 14 residues. The CDR3 protein is CASSFGRSSYEQYF. CDR3 in DNA: TGTGCCAGCAGCTTTGGGCGTAGCTCCTACGAGCAGTACTTC.

This chain's CDR3 is CASSVGRARDYNEQFF. The CDR3 region has the DNA TGTGCCAGCAGTGTCGGGAGGGCCCGGGACTACAATGAGCAGTTCTTC. The chain uses TRBV6-6 and TRBJ2-1; TRBD2 aligns across 8 bases. V shed 5 bases and J 3 bases; nucleotides not matched to a gene: 9. CDR3 length equals 16 residues. Germline V gene sequence: CDR1 MNHNY, CDR2 SVGAGI (reference sequence).

This clone was seen a handful of times. The chain uses TRBV6-4 and TRBJ2-1; D is unresolved. V shed 2 bases and J shed 5 bases, with 10 bases lying between them. The CDR3 has 14 amino acids. From germline, CDR1 is MRHNA and CDR2 SNTAGT. In nucleotides, the CDR3 is TGTGCCAGCAGTGACGGGCCGGAACACAATGAGCAGTTCTTC. It yields the protein CASSDGPEHNEQFF.